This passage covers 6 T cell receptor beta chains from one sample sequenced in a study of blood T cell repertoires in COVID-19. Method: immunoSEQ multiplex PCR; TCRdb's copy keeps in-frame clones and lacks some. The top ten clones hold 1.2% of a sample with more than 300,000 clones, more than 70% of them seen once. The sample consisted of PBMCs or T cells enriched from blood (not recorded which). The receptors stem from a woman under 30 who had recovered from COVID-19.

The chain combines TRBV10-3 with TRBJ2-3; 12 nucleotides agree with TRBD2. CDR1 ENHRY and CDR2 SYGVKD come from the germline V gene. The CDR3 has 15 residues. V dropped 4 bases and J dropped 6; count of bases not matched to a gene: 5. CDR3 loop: CAISATSGGKDTQYF. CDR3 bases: TGTGCCATCAGTGCGACTAGCGGGGGAAAGGATACGCAGTATTTT.

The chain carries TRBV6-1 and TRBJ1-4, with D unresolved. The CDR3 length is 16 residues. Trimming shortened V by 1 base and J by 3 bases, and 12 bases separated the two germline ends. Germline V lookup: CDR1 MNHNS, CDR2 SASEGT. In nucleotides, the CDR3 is TGTGCCAGCAGTGAAGTTCGCGGGCAGCCTAATGAAAAACTGTTTTTT. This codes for CASSEVRGQPNEKLFF.

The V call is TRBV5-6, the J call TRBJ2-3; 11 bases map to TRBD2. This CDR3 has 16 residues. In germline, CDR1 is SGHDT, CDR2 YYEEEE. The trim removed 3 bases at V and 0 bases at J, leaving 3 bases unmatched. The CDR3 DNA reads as TGTGCCAGCAGCTCGGGACTAGCGGCTAGCACAGATACGCAGTATTTT. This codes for CASSSGLAASTDTQYF.

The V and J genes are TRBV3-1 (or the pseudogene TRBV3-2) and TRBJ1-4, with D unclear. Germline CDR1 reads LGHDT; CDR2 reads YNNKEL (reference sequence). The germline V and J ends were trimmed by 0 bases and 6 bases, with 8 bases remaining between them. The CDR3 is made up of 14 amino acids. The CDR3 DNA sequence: TGTGCCAGCAGCCAAGAATCGTCGTATGAAAAACTGTTTTTT. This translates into CASSQESSYEKLFF.

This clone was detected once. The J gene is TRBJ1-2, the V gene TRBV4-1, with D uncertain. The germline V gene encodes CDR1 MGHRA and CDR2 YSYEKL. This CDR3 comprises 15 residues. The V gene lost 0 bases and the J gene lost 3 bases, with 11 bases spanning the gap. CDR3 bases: TGCGCCAGCAGCCAAGAAGCGGGAAGCGACTATGGCTACACCTTC. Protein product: CASSQEAGSDYGYTF.

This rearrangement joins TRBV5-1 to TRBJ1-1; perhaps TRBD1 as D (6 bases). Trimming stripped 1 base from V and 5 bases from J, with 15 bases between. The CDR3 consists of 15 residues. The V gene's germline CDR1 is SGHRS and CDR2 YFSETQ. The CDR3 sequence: CASSLRFRGDTEAFF. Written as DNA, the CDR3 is TGCGCCAGCAGCTTGAGGTTCAGGGGAGATACTGAAGCTTTCTTT.